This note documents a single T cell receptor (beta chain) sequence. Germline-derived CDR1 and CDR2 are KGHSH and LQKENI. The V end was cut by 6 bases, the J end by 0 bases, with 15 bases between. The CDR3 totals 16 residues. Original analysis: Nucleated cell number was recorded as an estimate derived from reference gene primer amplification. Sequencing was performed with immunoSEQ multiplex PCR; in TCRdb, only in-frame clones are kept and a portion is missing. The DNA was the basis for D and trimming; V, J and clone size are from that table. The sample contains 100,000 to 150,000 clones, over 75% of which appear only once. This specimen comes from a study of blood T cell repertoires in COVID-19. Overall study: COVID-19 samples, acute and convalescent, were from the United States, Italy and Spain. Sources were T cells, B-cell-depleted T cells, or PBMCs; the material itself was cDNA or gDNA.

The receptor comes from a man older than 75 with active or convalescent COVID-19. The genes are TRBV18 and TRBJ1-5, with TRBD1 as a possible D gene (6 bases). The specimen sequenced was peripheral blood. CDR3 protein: CASSGGQRYSNQPQHF. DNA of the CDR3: TGTGCCAGCTCGGGTGGACAGCGTTATAGCAATCAGCCCCAGCATTTT.